The clone carrying this T cell receptor (beta chain) was found many times. In germline, CDR1 is SGHTS, CDR2 YDEGEE. This CDR3 spans 17 amino acids. V gave up 4 bases and J gave up 3 bases; unmatched junction bases: 7. MiXCR was run by TCRdb on the PCR reads, yielding one entry per CDR3 protein. The table lists 15,000 to 20,000 distinct CDR3 sequences, around 50% of them singletons. This entry belongs to a study of tumor-infiltrating lymphocytes in oesophageal squamous cell carcinoma. This sequence joins TRBV5-8 and TRBJ2-6, with 10 bases lining up with TRBD1. This receptor was identified in a male donor with esophageal squamous cell carcinoma. The source material was esophageal tumor tissue. The CDR3 coding sequence is TGTGCCAGCAGCCTCTTGGGACAGGGGTTTGGGGCCAACGTCCTGACTTTC. It encodes CASSLLGQGFGANVLTF.